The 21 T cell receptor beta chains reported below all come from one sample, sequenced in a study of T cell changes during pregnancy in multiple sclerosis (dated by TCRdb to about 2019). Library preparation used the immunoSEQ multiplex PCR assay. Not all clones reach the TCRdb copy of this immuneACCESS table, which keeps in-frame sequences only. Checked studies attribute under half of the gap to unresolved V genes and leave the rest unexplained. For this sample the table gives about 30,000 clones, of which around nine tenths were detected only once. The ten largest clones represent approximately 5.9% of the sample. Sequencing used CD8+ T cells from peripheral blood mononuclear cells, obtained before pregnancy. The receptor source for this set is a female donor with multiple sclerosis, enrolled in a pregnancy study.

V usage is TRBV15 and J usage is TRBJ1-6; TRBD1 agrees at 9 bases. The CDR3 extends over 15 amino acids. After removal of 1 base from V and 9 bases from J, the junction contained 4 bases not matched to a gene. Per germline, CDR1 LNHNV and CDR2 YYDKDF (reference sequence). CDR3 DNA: TGTGCCACCAGCAGAGGTACAGGGGGCTTTTCACCCCTCCACTTT. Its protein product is CATSRGTGGFSPLHF.

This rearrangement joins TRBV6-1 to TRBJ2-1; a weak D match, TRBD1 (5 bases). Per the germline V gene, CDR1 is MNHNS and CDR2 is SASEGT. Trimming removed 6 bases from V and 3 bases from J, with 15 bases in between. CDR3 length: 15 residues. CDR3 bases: TGTGCCAGCAGGGTTCCAGACAGTTTCTACAATGAGCAGTTCTTC. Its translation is CASRVPDSFYNEQFF.

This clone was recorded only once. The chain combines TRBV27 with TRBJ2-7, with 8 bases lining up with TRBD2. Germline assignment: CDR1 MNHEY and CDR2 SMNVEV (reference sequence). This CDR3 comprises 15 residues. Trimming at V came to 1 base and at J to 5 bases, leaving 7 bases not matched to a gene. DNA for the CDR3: TGTGCCAGCAGTTTATTGTCGGGGGGGCGGAACGAGCAGTACTTC. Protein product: CASSLLSGGRNEQYF.

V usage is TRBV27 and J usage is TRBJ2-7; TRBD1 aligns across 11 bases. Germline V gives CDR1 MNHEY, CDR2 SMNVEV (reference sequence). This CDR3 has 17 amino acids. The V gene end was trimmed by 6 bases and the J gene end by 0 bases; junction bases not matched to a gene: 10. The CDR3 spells CASSLIPGTGGSYEQYF. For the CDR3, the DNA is TGTGCCAGCAGCCTTATACCCGGGACAGGGGGCTCCTACGAGCAGTACTTC.

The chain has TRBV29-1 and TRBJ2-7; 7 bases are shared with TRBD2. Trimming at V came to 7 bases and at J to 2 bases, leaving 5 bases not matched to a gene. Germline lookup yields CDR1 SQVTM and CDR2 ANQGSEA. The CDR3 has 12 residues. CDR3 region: CSAWGGTYEQYF. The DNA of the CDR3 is TGCAGCGCCTGGGGGGGAACCTACGAGCAGTACTTC.

The CDR3 DNA sequence: TGTGCCAGCTCACCAGGGGCAGAGAGATACTACGAGCAGTACTTC. Encoded protein: CASSPGAERYYEQYF. The chain joins TRBV18 to TRBJ2-7; D may be TRBD1 (5 bases). From germline, CDR1 is KGHSH and CDR2 LQKENI. The V end was cut by 2 bases, the J end by 3 bases, with 14 bases between. This CDR3 contains 15 residues.

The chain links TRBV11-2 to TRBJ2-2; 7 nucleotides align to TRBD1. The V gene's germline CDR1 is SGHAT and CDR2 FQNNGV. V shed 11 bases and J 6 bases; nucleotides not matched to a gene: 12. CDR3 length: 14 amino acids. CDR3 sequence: CAGQETGLAGELFF. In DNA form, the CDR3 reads TGTGCCGGCCAAGAGACAGGGCTAGCCGGGGAGCTGTTTTTT.

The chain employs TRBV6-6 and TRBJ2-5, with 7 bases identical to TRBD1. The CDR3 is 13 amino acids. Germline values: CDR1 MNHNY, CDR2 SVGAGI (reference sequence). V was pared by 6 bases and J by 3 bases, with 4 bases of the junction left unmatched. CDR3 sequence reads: CASSDREKETQYF. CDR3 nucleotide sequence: TGTGCCAGCAGCGACAGGGAAAAAGAGACCCAGTACTTC.

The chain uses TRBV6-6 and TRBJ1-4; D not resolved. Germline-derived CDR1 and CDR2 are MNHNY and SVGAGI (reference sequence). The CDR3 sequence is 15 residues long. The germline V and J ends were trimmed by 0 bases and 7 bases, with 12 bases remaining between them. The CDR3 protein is CASSYSGGDSEKLFF. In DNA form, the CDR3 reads TGTGCCAGCAGTTACTCCGGCGGGGATAGTGAAAAACTGTTTTTT.

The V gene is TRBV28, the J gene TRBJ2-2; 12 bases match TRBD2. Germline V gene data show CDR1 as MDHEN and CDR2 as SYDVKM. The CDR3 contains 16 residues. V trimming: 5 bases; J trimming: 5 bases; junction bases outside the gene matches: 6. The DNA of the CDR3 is TGTGCCAGCAGTCCCGGACTAGCGGGAAGTACCGGGGAGCTGTTTTTT. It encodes CASSPGLAGSTGELFF.

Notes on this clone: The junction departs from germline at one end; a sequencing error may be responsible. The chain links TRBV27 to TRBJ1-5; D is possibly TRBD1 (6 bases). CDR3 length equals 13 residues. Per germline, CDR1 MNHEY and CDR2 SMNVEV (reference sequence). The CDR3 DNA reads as TGTGCCAACAGTTTAGACAGGTTGCAGCCCCAGCATTTT. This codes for CANSLDRLQPQHF.

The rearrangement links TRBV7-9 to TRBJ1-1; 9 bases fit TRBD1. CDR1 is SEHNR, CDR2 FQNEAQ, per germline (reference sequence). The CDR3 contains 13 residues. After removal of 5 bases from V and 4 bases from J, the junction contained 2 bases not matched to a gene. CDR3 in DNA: TGTGCCAGCAGCCTGACAGGGGGCACTGAAGCTTTCTTT. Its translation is CASSLTGGTEAFF.

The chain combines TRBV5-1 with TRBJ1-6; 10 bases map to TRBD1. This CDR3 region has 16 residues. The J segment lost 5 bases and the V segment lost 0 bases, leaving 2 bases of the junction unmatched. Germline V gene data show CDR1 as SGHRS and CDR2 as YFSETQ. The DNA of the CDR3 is TGCGCCAGCAGCTTGGGACAGGGGGCAGATAATTCACCCCTCCACTTT. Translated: CASSLGQGADNSPLHF. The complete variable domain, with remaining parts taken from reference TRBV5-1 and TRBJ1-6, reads KAGVTQTPRYLIKTRGQQVTLSCSPISGHRSVSWYQQTPGQGLQFLFEYFSETQRNKGNFPGRFSGRQFSNSRSEMNVSTLELGDSALYLCASSLGQGADNSPLHFGNGTRLTVT.

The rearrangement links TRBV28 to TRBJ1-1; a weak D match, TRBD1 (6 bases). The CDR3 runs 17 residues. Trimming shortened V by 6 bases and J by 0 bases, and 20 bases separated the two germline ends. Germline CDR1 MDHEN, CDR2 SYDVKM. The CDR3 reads CASSSGRRGFMNTEAFF. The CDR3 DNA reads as TGTGCCAGCAGCTCCGGAAGAAGGGGGTTTATGAACACTGAAGCTTTCTTT.

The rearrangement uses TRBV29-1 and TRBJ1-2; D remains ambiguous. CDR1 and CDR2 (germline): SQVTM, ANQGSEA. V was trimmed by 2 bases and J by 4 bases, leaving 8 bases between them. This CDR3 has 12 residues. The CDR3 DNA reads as TGCAGCGTTGAATCCAGATTCTATGGCTACACCTTC. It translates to CSVESRFYGYTF.

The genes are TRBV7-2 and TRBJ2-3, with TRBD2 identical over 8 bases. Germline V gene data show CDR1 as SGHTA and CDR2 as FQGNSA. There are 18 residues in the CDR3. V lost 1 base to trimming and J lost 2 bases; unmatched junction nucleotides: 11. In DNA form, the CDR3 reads TGTGCCAGCAGCTTAGTATTGGGGTTAGCGGGACTCACAGATACGCAGTATTTT. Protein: CASSLVLGLAGLTDTQYF.

The CDR3 nucleotides are TGCGCCAGCAGCCAAGGTCAGGGGCTGAACACTGAAGCTTTCTTT. Its translation is CASSQGQGLNTEAFF. V usage is TRBV4-1 and J usage is TRBJ1-1, with a weak D call TRBD1 (6 bases). V dropped 1 base and J dropped 0 bases, with 9 bases sitting between them. Germline V gene sequence: CDR1 MGHRA, CDR2 YSYEKL. The CDR3 consists of 15 residues.

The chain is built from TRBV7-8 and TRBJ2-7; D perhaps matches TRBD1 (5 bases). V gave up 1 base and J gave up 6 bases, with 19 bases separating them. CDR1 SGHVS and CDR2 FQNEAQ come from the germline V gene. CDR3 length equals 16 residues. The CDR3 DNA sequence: TGTGCCAGCAGCTTAGAAGGCTCAGGGTATGATGGCGAGCAGTACTTC. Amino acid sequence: CASSLEGSGYDGEQYF.

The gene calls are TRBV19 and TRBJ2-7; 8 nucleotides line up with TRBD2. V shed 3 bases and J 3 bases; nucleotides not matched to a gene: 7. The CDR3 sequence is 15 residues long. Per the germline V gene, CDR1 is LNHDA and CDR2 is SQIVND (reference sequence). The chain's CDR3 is CASSIGSGGGYEQYF. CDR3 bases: TGTGCCAGTAGTATCGGGAGCGGGGGAGGCTACGAGCAGTACTTC.

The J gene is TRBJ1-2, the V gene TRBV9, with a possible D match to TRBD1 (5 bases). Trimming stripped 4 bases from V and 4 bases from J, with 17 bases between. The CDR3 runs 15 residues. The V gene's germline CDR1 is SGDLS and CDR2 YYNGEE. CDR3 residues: CASSFRTGGSYGYTF. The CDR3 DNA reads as TGTGCCAGCAGCTTCCGGACGGGGGGATCCTATGGCTACACCTTC.

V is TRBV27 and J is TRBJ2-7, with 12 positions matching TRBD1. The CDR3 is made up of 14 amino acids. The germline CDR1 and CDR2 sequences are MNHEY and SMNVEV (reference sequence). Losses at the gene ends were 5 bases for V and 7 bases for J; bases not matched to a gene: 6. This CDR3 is CASSLGQGAPEQYF. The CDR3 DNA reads TGTGCCAGCAGTCTGGGACAGGGGGCGCCTGAGCAGTACTTC.